One sample yielded the 3 T cell receptor beta chains listed below, sequenced in a study of shared clonotypes between healthy human individuals. Data came from immunoSEQ multiplex PCR; TCRdb stores just in-frame clones and leaves some out. The repertoire holds around 2.5 million clones, with 93% as singletons. The sequencing input was naive CD4+ T cells from PBMCs. Subset meaning: CD45RA+ positively selected. The receptor source for this set is a man in his late teens or twenties in good health. Some clones in this sample may be carry-over from other donors' samples.

The J gene is TRBJ1-1, the V gene TRBV28; D may be TRBD1 (6 bases). The CDR3 has 15 residues. Per germline, CDR1 MDHEN and CDR2 SYDVKM. Trimming pared 4 bases from V and 6 bases from J, leaving 18 bases between. The DNA of the CDR3 is TGTGCCAGCAGTTCTCTACGGGACAATCGGCCTGAAGCTTTCTTT. Protein sequence: CASSSLRDNRPEAFF.

The chain uses TRBV7-2 and TRBJ2-5, with 12 bases matching TRBD2. Trimming at V came to 3 bases and at J to 4 bases, leaving 3 bases not matched to a gene. This CDR3 region has 15 residues. From germline, CDR1 is SGHTA and CDR2 FQGNSA. CDR3 sequence reads: CASSFPGLAGETQYF. DNA for the CDR3: TGTGCCAGCAGCTTCCCGGGACTAGCGGGAGAGACCCAGTACTTC.

The chain joins TRBV5-6 to TRBJ1-1; the D is unclear. This CDR3 region has 14 residues. Germline lookup yields CDR1 SGHDT and CDR2 YYEEEE. Between the trimmed V and J ends, which lost 5 bases and 5 bases, there was a span of 16 bases. CDR3 loop: CASSSLASWTEAFF. CDR3 bases: TGTGCCAGCAGTTCTTTGGCCTCGTGGACTGAAGCTTTCTTT. The entire variable domain, with the rest obtained from reference TRBV5-6 and TRBJ1-1, is as follows: DAGVTQSPTHLIKTRGQQVTLRCSPKSGHDTVSWYQQALGQGPQFIFQYYEEEERQRGNFPDRFSGHQFPNYSSELNVNALLLGDSALYLCASSSLASWTEAFFGQGTRLTVV.